This TCR beta chain was recovered during a study of PD-L1 blockade in urothelial cancer. The wider study: Median T cell yield from blood was around 140,000. Study-level points and caveats: Patients who had durable benefit saw their tumor-associated blood clones expand more at 3 weeks.

Germline CDR1 reads SGHDN; CDR2 reads FVKESK. Trimming removed 6 bases from V and 4 bases from J; junction bases left unmatched: 24. CDR3 length equals 21 residues. Notes on this clone: The antigen is unknown.

TCRdb keeps only in-frame clones here, not all; method: immunoSEQ multiplex PCR. The sample lists roughly 50,000 clones, 87% occurring once. Each patient contributed between 1 and 8 total time points of blood mononuclear cells, pretreatment and during treatment. The receptor comes from a man in his fifties or sixties with urothelial cancer. The chain carries TRBV14 and TRBJ1-4, with 9 bases that match TRBD1. This specimen consisted of PBMCs, obtained around atezolizumab (anti-PD-L1) treatment. DNA for the CDR3: TGTGCCAGCAGTCGCCGGGTGCGGACAGGGGTCCGCCTAACCAATAATGAAAAACTGTTTTTT. It translates to CASSRRVRTGVRLTNNEKLFF.